Listed below are T cell receptor beta chains from one sample, sequenced in a study of cytomegalovirus exposure and HLA in healthy donors. Clones were read by immunoSEQ multiplex PCR, and TCRdb kept only the in-frame ones, dropping some. The profile shows 55,000 to 70,000 clones, roughly 77% of them singletons. Sequencing was performed on PBMCs. The receptors stem from a woman in her twenties or thirties in good health and CMV-seronegative. CDR3s include the opening cysteine and the closing phenylalanine or tryptophan. The order of the fields is J gene, V gene, D gene, clone size, CDR3 DNA, CDR3 protein. The D gene is left open where the match is weak. Part of the rows lack a size; the others show once, few, many or a class for expanded clones.

TRBJ2-4 | TRBV5-4 | - | - | TGTGCCAGCAGGGGAGGAAACATTCAGTACTTC | CASRGGNIQYF
TRBJ2-5 | TRBV30 | - | - | TGTGCCTGGAACCCCCGAGGAGAGACCCAGTACTTC | CAWNPRGETQYF
TRBJ2-5 | TRBV19 | TRBD2 | once | TGTGCCAGTAGTGCGGCTAGCGGCTACCAAGAGACCCAGTACTTC | CASSAASGYQETQYF
TRBJ2-1 | TRBV18 | TRBD1 | few | TGTGCCAGCTCACCACAGGACAGGGGTGGCTATAATGAGCAGTTCTTC | CASSPQDRGGYNEQFF
TRBJ1-5 | TRBV28 | - | - | TGTGCCAGCAGTTTGGGTGAGACAATCAATCAGCCCCAGCATTTT | CASSLGETINQPQHF
TRBJ1-6 | TRBV7-2 | TRBD1 | - | TGTGCCAGCAGTTTCCCGACGGGACAGGGAGGCCCCCTCCACTTT | CASSFPTGQGGPLHF
TRBJ2-1 | TRBV4-1 | TRBD2 | - | TGCGCCAGCGGGATAGGGGAGGGCCGGAATGAGCAGTTCTTC | CASGIGEGRNEQFF
TRBJ2-1 | TRBV7-6 | TRBD2 | - | TGTGCCAGCAGCTTAGCGACGGTCGCTAGCGGGAGGGGTGAGCAGTTCTTC | CASSLATVASGRGEQFF
TRBJ2-7 | TRBV5-1 | TRBD1 | - | TGCGCCAGCAGCTTGGGACAGGGGGTCCCCTACGAGCAGTACTTC | CASSLGQGVPYEQYF
TRBJ2-3 | TRBV19 | TRBD2 | - | TGTGCCAGTAGTATAAAGGCTCTACTAGCGGGAGAGGGAAATACGCAGTATTTT | CASSIKALLAGEGNTQYF
TRBJ1-5 | TRBV27 | - | - | TGTGCCAGCAGTCCGCGACAGAGCAATCAGCCCCAGCATTTT | CASSPRQSNQPQHF
TRBJ2-7 | TRBV9 | TRBD2 | - | TGTGCCAGCAGCGTAGAGTGGGCAGCGGGAGAGCAGTACTTC | CASSVEWAAGEQYF
TRBJ2-6 | TRBV5-1 | - | - | TGCGCCAGCAGCTTGGCCCGGGACTCTGGGGCCAACGTCCTGACTTTC | CASSLARDSGANVLTF
TRBJ2-1 | TRBV18 | - | once | TGTGCCAGCTCACCACCGGCTCAAAATTACAATGAGCAGTTCTTC | CASSPPAQNYNEQFF
TRBJ2-2 | TRBV7-9 | - | - | TGTGCCAGCAGCGTAGGACCCGGACAGAGTTCGAACACCGGGGAGCTGTTTTTT | CASSVGPGQSSNTGELFF
TRBJ2-5 | TRBV5-1 | TRBD1 | - | TGCGCCAGCAGCTTTGGGGGACAGTTACAAGAGACCCAGTACTTC | CASSFGGQLQETQYF
TRBJ1-5 | TRBV7-8 | - | - | TGTGCCAGCAGCTTAGAATCAGGGGATATGCCCCAGCATTTT | CASSLESGDMPQHF
TRBJ2-7 | TRBV7-9 | TRBD2 | - | TGTGCCAGCAGCTTAGGGCCTAGCGGGTACGAGCAGTACTTC | CASSLGPSGYEQYF
TRBJ2-3 | TRBV2 | - | - | TGTGCCAGCCGGCGCGGGGGCACAGATACGCAGTATTTT | CASRRGGTDTQYF
TRBJ1-4 | TRBV30 | TRBD1 | - | TGTGCCTGGCTCACCAGGGGGAATGAAAAACTGTTTTTT | CAWLTRGNEKLFF
TRBJ2-5 | TRBV4-1 | - | - | TGCGCCAGCAGCCACCAGGGTTTTGAGACCCAGTACTTC | CASSHQGFETQYF
TRBJ2-3 | TRBV6-5 | TRBD2 | - | TGTGCCAGCAGTCGCACCGGGACTAGCGGAGCTACGCAGTATTTT | CASSRTGTSGATQYF
TRBJ2-1 | TRBV4-3 | TRBD1 | - | TGCGCCAGCAGCCAAGAGGGGGGACAGGGCCTCCATGAGCAGTTCTTC | CASSQEGGQGLHEQFF
TRBJ1-1 | TRBV6-6 | - | - | TGTGCCAGCAGTACAATGGGGAGAAAAGCTTTCTTT | CASSTMGRKAFF
TRBJ1-1 | TRBV30 | - | once | TGTGCCTGGAGTCAGACGGGGACTGAAGCTTTCTTT | CAWSQTGTEAFF
TRBJ2-1 | TRBV30 | TRBD2 | - | TGTGCCTGGAAGAGACTAGCGATTAACAATGAGCAGTTCTTC | CAWKRLAINNEQFF
TRBJ1-1 | TRBV5-5 | - | few | TGTGCCAGCAGCTTAGCGCAGGGTATGTACACTGAAGCTTTCTTT | CASSLAQGMYTEAFF
TRBJ1-5 | TRBV18 | TRBD1 | - | TGTGCCAGCTCGCGACAGGGACGCAATCAGCCCCAGCATTTT | CASSRQGRNQPQHF
TRBJ1-2 | TRBV7-2 | TRBD1 | - | TGTGCCAGCAGCACCATGACCGGGACAGGAGGGGTCTATGGCTACACCTTC | CASSTMTGTGGVYGYTF
TRBJ2-1 | TRBV2 | - | - | TGTGCCAGGAAAAAAGGGGATGAGCAGTTCTTC | CARKKGDEQFF
TRBJ2-1 | TRBV27 | TRBD2 | - | TGTGCCAGCACTGATACGGGAGGCTCCTACAATGAGCAGTTCTTC | CASTDTGGSYNEQFF
TRBJ2-2 | TRBV13 | TRBD2 | - | TGTGCCAGCAGCCGCCGGGACTACAACACCGGGGAGCTGTTTTTT | CASSRRDYNTGELFF
TRBJ2-7 | TRBV2 | - | few | TGTGCCAGCAGTGAAGGAGACGGGAGTTTGTACGAGCAGTACTTC | CASSEGDGSLYEQYF
TRBJ2-1 | TRBV9 | TRBD2 | - | TGTGCCAGCAGCGTAGTGGCTAGCGGGACTGTCTATGAGCAGTTCTTC | CASSVVASGTVYEQFF
TRBJ2-3 | TRBV7-9 | - | - | TGTGCCAGCAGCTTGGCCCAGGGAAGAACAGATACGCAGTATTTT | CASSLAQGRTDTQYF
TRBJ2-5 | TRBV11-2 | - | - | TGTGCCAGCAGCTTATTGCCGGGGAAGGAGACCCAGTACTTC | CASSLLPGKETQYF
TRBJ1-5 | TRBV6-1 | - | - | TGTGCCAGCAGTGACAGACGTGGGCGGGATCAGCCCCAGCATTTT | CASSDRRGRDQPQHF
TRBJ1-2 | TRBV27 | - | - | TGTGCCAGCAGTTACCTCGGGGGCTATGGCTACACCTTC | CASSYLGGYGYTF
TRBJ2-7 | TRBV28 | TRBD2 | - | TGTGCCAGCAGTTTCTCGGGAGGGCCACGGGAGCAGTACTTC | CASSFSGGPREQYF
TRBJ2-3 | TRBV19 | TRBD1 | few | TGTGCCAGTAGTTCTTGGGACAGTTGGGCGGGTGATTTGGATACGCAGTATTTT | CASSSWDSWAGDLDTQYF